Each of the 20 T cell receptor beta chains below was sequenced from the same sample in a study of T-cell reconstitution after alpha-beta-depleted transplantation in children. Unique molecular identifiers were built into the TCRbeta library. TCRdb re-called the PCR reads with MiXCR, one entry per CDR3 protein. Of fewer than 700,000 distinct CDR3 sequences in the sample, approximately 13% are singletons; the top ten hold 2% to 2.5%. The sample here was PBMCs, mostly from graft donor cells, taken 360 days after TCRalphabeta/CD19-depleted stem cell transplant. Receptors were obtained from a male patient between 10 and 17 years old who had a stem cell transplant for acute myeloid leukemia, so the T cells may come from the graft donor.

This clonotype was counted between two and nine times. This chain joins TRBV4-3 and TRBJ2-5; 9 positions agree with TRBD2. The trim removed 4 bases at V and 2 bases at J, leaving 17 bases unmatched. Germline values: CDR1 LGHNA, CDR2 YSLEER. The CDR3 has 19 residues. Here the CDR3 reads CASSPSGGLLAGPQETQYF. CDR3 nucleotides: TGCGCCAGCAGCCCCTCCGGGGGGCTTCTAGCGGGACCTCAAGAGACCCAGTACTTC.

This clonotype was found a few times. Being one base from a much bigger clone, this may be a read error. The rearrangement links TRBV6-5 to TRBJ2-7; 12 nucleotides line up with TRBD2. Germline values: CDR1 MNHEY, CDR2 SVGAGI. This CDR3 region has 15 residues. Trimming removed 0 bases from V and 3 bases from J; junction bases left unmatched: 0. The CDR3 sequence: CASSYSTSGGYEQYF. In DNA, the CDR3 is TGTGCCAGCAGTTACTCGACTAGCGGGGGCTACGAGCAGTACTTC.

This clonotype was observed at least ten times. The rearrangement uses TRBV20-1 and TRBJ2-7; 12 positions agree with TRBD1. Germline values: CDR1 DFQATT, CDR2 SNEGSKA (reference sequence). Germline trimming cut 1 base from V and 6 bases from J; bases unmatched to any gene: 7. The CDR3 has 15 amino acids. DNA for the CDR3: TGCAGTGCTAGAGGGGGGACAGGGGGCCGGGGCGAGCAGTACTTC. Translating gives CSARGGTGGRGEQYF.

The chain employs TRBV20-1 and TRBJ2-1; unclear D gene. CDR3 size: 12 residues. In germline, CDR1 is DFQATT, CDR2 SNEGSKA (reference sequence). Trimming took off 2 bases at V and 3 bases at J, with 5 bases between the two ends. The CDR3 loop reads CSARSDYNEQFF. The CDR3 DNA is TGCAGTGCTAGATCGGACTACAATGAGCAGTTCTTC.

This clonotype has only a few counts. The DNA of the CDR3 is TGTGCCAGTAGGGGTGGACTAGCGGGATGGAATGAGCAGTTCTTC. Encoded protein: CASRGGLAGWNEQFF. This rearrangement joins TRBV19 to TRBJ2-1, with 12 bases fitting TRBD2. Germline V lookup: CDR1 LNHDA, CDR2 SQIVND (reference sequence). V was clipped by 6 bases and J by 7 bases; unmatched bases: 7. The CDR3 runs 15 residues.

This clonotype has at least ten counts. The rearrangement joins TRBV12-3 or TRBV12-4 to TRBJ2-7; tentatively, D is TRBD1 (5 bases). This CDR3 contains 15 residues. The V and J ends lost 8 bases and 2 bases respectively, with 19 bases between them. The CDR3 region has the DNA TGTGCCAGCCTGTACAGTTTGGGCAGGGCCTACGAGCAGTACTTC. Encoded protein: CASLYSLGRAYEQYF.

The rearrangement links TRBV28 to TRBJ2-3; D is unclear. Germline CDR1 reads MDHEN; CDR2 reads SYDVKM. CDR3 length equals 10 residues. Trimming shortened V by 4 bases and J by 8 bases, and 4 bases separated the two germline ends. CDR3 nucleotides: TGTGCCAGCAGTTATGGTACGCAGTATTTT. Protein: CASSYGTQYF.

The chain employs TRBV28 and TRBJ2-2, with 7 bases aligning to TRBD1. CDR1 is MDHEN, CDR2 SYDVKM, per germline. V lost 8 bases to trimming and J lost 5 bases; unmatched junction nucleotides: 11. The CDR3 spans 15 residues. CDR3 amino acids: CASGMTGRGTGELFF. The CDR3 DNA reads as TGTGCCAGCGGTATGACAGGGCGAGGTACCGGGGAGCTGTTTTTT.

This clonotype was observed a few times. The chain carries TRBV5-1 and TRBJ2-7, with 13 bases matching TRBD2. CDR1 is SGHRS, CDR2 YFSETQ, per germline. This CDR3 region has 17 residues. J was trimmed by 0 bases and V by 0 bases; bases with no gene match: 3. Written as DNA, the CDR3 is TGCGCCAGCAGCTTGGGACTAGCGGGGGGTCGCTCCTACGAGCAGTACTTC. Its protein product is CASSLGLAGGRSYEQYF.

The chain uses TRBV12-3 or TRBV12-4 and TRBJ2-2, with D perhaps assigned TRBD1 or TRBD2 (7 bases each). V lost 6 bases to trimming and J lost 6 bases, with 17 bases between them. The CDR3 extends over 15 amino acids. CDR3 sequence: CASRASGGVAGELFF. In DNA form, the CDR3 reads TGTGCCAGCAGGGCTTCAGGGGGGGTCGCCGGGGAGCTGTTTTTT.

This clonotype was observed many times. The V and J genes are TRBV28 and TRBJ2-2; D possibly matches TRBD1 or TRBD2 (5 bases each). Deletions cut 6 bases from V and 1 base from J, with 15 bases between. The CDR3 is 16 amino acids. The germline gives CDR1 MDHEN, CDR2 SYDVKM. Here the CDR3 reads CASRRPGPMNTGELFF. CDR3 nucleotide sequence: TGTGCCAGCAGACGTCCGGGACCGATGAACACCGGGGAGCTGTTTTTT.

This clonotype occurred once. This chain connects TRBV6-2 or TRBV6-3 to TRBJ2-7; no firm D call. V dropped 2 bases and J dropped 5 bases, with 13 bases sitting between them. Germline-derived CDR1 and CDR2 are MNHEY and SVGEGT. CDR3 length: 14 residues. This CDR3 reads CASSYHQPPNEQYF. The CDR3 DNA reads as TGTGCCAGCAGTTACCATCAGCCCCCCAACGAGCAGTACTTC.

This clonotype was counted only a few times. V is TRBV28 and J is TRBJ2-7; 7 bases agree with TRBD2. This CDR3 region has 15 residues. V dropped 3 bases and J dropped 0; count of bases not matched to a gene: 5. Germline lookup yields CDR1 MDHEN and CDR2 SYDVKM. CDR3 loop: CASSFVAGSSYEQYF. CDR3 bases: TGTGCCAGCAGTTTCGTAGCGGGTAGCTCCTACGAGCAGTACTTC.

This clonotype was seen only a few times. Germline is not matched at one junction end, which may reflect a read error. The chain combines TRBV20-1 with TRBJ2-7; TRBD1 or TRBD2 may be the D gene (6 bases each). Germline-derived CDR1 and CDR2 are DFQATT and SNEGSKA (reference sequence). The CDR3 covers 14 residues. CDR3 sequence: CSVRGGRLIHEQYF. CDR3 nucleotide sequence: TGCAGTGTTAGAGGGGGGCGTCTTATCCACGAGCAGTACTTC.

The chain combines TRBV29-1 with TRBJ2-6; D not certain. The CDR3 is 13 residues long. Deletions cut 4 bases from V and 3 bases from J, with 7 bases between. From germline, CDR1 is SQVTM and CDR2 ANQGSEA. CDR3 sequence: CSVGGNGANVLTF. The CDR3, as DNA: TGCAGCGTTGGGGGTAATGGGGCCAACGTCCTGACTTTC.

The chain joins TRBV27 to TRBJ2-1, with 9 bases that match TRBD2. Trimming removed 4 bases from V and 7 bases from J; junction bases left unmatched: 5. The CDR3 consists of 14 residues. Germline lookup yields CDR1 MNHEY and CDR2 SMNVEV (reference sequence). CDR3 loop: CASSSMTSGNEQFF. CDR3 nucleotides: TGTGCCAGCAGTTCAATGACTAGCGGTAATGAGCAGTTCTTC.

This clonotype was seen at least ten times. The gene calls are TRBV12-3 or TRBV12-4 and TRBJ2-7; D ambiguous. V dropped 1 base and J dropped 4 bases, with 5 bases sitting between them. This CDR3 comprises 12 residues. The CDR3 DNA sequence: TGTGCCAGCAGTTTAGTGACTTACGAGCAGTACTTC. Residues: CASSLVTYEQYF.

This clonotype was recorded at least ten times. V usage is TRBV12-3 or TRBV12-4 and J usage is TRBJ2-7, with TRBD2 matching 9 bases. The V gene end was trimmed by 0 bases and the J gene end by 0 bases; junction bases not matched to a gene: 3. The CDR3 contains 16 residues. The CDR3 DNA sequence: TGTGCCAGCAGTTTAGCGCTGACTAGCGGCTCCTACGAGCAGTACTTC. Protein sequence: CASSLALTSGSYEQYF.

This clonotype was seen a few times. This rearrangement joins TRBV6-1 to TRBJ1-3; 8 nucleotides line up with TRBD1. Trimming took 6 bases from V and 6 from J; bases not matched to a gene: 7. The CDR3 has 14 residues. Germline assignment: CDR1 MNHNS and CDR2 SASEGT. In DNA, the CDR3 is TGTGCCAGCAGGAGACAGGGGAAAGAAAACACCATATATTTT. As protein: CASRRQGKENTIYF.

This clonotype was found many times. This sequence joins TRBV6-5 and TRBJ2-3; D remains ambiguous. This CDR3 is 15 amino acids long. The germline gives CDR1 MNHEY, CDR2 SVGAGI. Trimming removed 2 bases at V and 2 bases at J, with 11 bases between. Here the CDR3 reads CASSYVTGYTDTQYF. Here the CDR3 DNA reads TGTGCCAGCAGTTACGTAACCGGGTACACAGATACGCAGTATTTT.